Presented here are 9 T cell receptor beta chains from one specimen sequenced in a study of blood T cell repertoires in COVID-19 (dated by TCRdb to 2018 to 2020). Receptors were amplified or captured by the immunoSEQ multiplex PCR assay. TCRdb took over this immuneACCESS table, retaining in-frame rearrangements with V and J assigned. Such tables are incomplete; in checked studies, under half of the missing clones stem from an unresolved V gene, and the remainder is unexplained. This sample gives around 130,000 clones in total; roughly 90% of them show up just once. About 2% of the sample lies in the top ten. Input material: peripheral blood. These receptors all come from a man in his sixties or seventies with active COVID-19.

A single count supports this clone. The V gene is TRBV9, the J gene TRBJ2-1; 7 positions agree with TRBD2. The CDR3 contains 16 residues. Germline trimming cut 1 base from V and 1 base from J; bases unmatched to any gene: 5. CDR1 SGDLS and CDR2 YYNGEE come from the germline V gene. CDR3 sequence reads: CASSVIAGRSYNEQFF. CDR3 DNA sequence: TGTGCCAGCAGCGTAATAGCGGGCCGATCCTACAATGAGCAGTTCTTC.

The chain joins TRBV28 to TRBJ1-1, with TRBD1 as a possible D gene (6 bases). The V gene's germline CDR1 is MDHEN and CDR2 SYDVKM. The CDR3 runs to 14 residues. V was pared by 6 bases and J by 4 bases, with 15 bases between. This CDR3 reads CASSTPLGATEAFF. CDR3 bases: TGTGCCAGCAGCACCCCGTTGGGGGCCACTGAAGCTTTCTTT.

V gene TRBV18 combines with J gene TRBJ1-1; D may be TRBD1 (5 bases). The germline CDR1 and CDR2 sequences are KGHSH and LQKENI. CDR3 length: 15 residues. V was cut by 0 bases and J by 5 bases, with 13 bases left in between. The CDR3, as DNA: TGTGCCAGCTCACCACCGGGGGAGGTGAGAACTGAAGCTTTCTTT. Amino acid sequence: CASSPPGEVRTEAFF.

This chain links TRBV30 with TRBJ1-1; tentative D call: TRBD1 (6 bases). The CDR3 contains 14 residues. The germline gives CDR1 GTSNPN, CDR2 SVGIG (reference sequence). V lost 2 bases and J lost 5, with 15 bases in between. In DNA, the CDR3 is TGTGCCTGGAGTAGATGGGCAGGGGATACTGAAGCTTTCTTT. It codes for CAWSRWAGDTEAFF.

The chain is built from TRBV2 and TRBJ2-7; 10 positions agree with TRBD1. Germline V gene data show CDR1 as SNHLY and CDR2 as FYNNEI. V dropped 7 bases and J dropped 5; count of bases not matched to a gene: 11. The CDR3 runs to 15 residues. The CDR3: CASTRGPTGGNEQYF. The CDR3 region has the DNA TGTGCCAGCACCCGAGGTCCGACAGGGGGCAACGAGCAGTACTTC.

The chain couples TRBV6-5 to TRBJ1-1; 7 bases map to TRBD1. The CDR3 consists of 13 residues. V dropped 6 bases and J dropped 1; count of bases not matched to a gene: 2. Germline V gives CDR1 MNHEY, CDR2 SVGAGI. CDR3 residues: CASRRQGNTEAFF. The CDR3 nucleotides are TGTGCCAGCAGGCGACAGGGGAACACTGAAGCTTTCTTT.

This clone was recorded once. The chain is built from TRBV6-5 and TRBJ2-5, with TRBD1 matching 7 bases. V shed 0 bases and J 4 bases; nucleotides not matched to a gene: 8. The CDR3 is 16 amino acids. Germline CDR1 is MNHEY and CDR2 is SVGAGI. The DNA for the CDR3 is TGTGCCAGCAGTTACTCAGGCGACAGGGTGGGAGAGACCCAGTACTTC. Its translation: CASSYSGDRVGETQYF.

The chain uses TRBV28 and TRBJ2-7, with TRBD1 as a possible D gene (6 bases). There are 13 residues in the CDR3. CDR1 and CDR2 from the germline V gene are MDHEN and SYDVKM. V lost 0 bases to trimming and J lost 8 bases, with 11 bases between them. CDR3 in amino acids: CASSLWTGEKQYF. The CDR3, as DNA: TGTGCCAGCAGTTTATGGACAGGCGAGAAGCAGTACTTC.

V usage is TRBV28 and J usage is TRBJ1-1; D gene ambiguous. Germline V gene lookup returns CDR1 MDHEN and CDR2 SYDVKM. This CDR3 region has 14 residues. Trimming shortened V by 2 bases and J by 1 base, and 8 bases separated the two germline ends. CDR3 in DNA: TGTGCCAGCAGTTTAATGGCGGGGAACACTGAAGCTTTCTTT. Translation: CASSLMAGNTEAFF.